Following are 20 T cell receptor beta chains from one sample sequenced in a study of blood T cells in healthy people across ages. A second PCR of roughly 6 to 12 cycles used a sample-barcoded 5' primer and a J-beta primer mix. TCRdb passed the 5' RACE reads through MiXCR, listing each CDR3 protein once. The top ten clones hold over 3.5% of a sample with a few hundred thousand distinct CDR3 sequences, around a quarter of them seen once. The same data also went into a second study, on T cells of mothers and their children.

Sequenced: blood. The source is a boy between 2 and 10 years old in good health.

CDR3 nucleotide sequence: TGTGCCAGCAGCTTAGTCCCCAGGGGGCCGAGGGAGACTGAAGCTTTCTTT. Its protein is CASSLVPRGPRETEAFF. The chain uses TRBV11-2 and TRBJ1-1; 8 bases match TRBD1. The CDR3 is made up of 17 amino acids. V shed 1 base and J 5 bases; nucleotides not matched to a gene: 12. Per the germline V gene, CDR1 is SGHAT and CDR2 is FQNNGV.

This clonotype was recorded a few times. DNA for the CDR3: TGCGCCAGCAGCTTGCCCTTCCGGGGGGCAGACCATCCCCTCATGAACACTGAAGCTTTCTTT. It is translated as CASSLPFRGADHPLMNTEAFF. The chain combines TRBV5-1 with TRBJ1-1; the D gene is possibly TRBD1 (6 bases). The CDR3 consists of 21 residues. The germline V gene has CDR1 SGHRS and CDR2 YFSETQ. V dropped 1 base and J dropped 0 bases, with 28 bases sitting between them.

CDR3 bases: TGTGCCAGCAGTTACTCTACGGCTAGCGGGCGCGACTACGAGCAGTACTTC. Its protein product is CASSYSTASGRDYEQYF. This chain links TRBV6-2 or TRBV6-3 with TRBJ2-7, with 8 bases lining up with TRBD2. V lost 0 bases and J lost 3; bases outside the gene matches: 10. Looked up from germline, CDR1 is MNHEY and CDR2 is SVGEGT. This CDR3 is built from 17 residues.

This clonotype was seen only a few times. The gene calls are TRBV25-1 and TRBJ1-4; no clear D gene. The CDR3 runs 15 residues. Germline V gene data show CDR1 as MGHDK and CDR2 as SYGVNS. V was cut by 4 bases and J by 0 bases, with 9 bases left in between. In nucleotides, the CDR3 is TGTGCCAGCAGTGCAGCAGTTGCAACTAATGAAAAACTGTTTTTT. Its translation: CASSAAVATNEKLFF.

Only a few counts were recorded for this clonotype. The chain carries TRBV5-1 and TRBJ2-5; maybe TRBD2 (5 bases). TRBJ2-1 matches the DNA end more closely, so the J call is doubtful. This CDR3 contains 15 residues. The germline V gene encodes CDR1 SGHRS and CDR2 YFSETQ. In DNA form, the CDR3 reads TGCGCCAGCAGCTTGGTGGGAGACAACTACAATGAGCAGTTCTTC. Protein: CASSLVGDNYNEQFF.

There are a few counts of this clonotype. The rearrangement joins TRBV27 to TRBJ2-3; maybe TRBD2 (6 bases). V was clipped by 4 bases and J by 1 base, with 12 bases between them. This CDR3 spans 15 amino acids. Looked up from germline, CDR1 is MNHEY and CDR2 is SMNVEV (reference sequence). CDR3 in amino acids: CASSYRASGTDTQYF. The CDR3 DNA reads as TGTGCCAGCAGTTATAGGGCTAGCGGCACAGATACGCAGTATTTT.

This chain joins TRBV20-1 and TRBJ2-6; 9 bases are shared with TRBD1. The CDR3 has 15 amino acids. Germline V gives CDR1 DFQATT, CDR2 SNEGSKA (reference sequence). Germline trimming cut 1 base from V and 7 bases from J; bases unmatched to any gene: 5. The CDR3 DNA follows: TGCAGTGCTAGAGTAGGACAGGGGAGTGCCAACGTCCTGACTTTC. As protein: CSARVGQGSANVLTF.

This chain joins TRBV20-1 and TRBJ1-3, with 7 bases that match TRBD1. The CDR3 is made up of 14 amino acids. Germline lookup yields CDR1 DFQATT and CDR2 SNEGSKA (reference sequence). The V and J ends lost 2 bases and 0 bases, in that order; junction bases with no gene match: 1. The DNA for the CDR3 is TGCAGTGCTAGAACAGGGGACTCTGGAAACACCATATATTTT. Its translation is CSARTGDSGNTIYF.

The chain combines TRBV9 with TRBJ1-5; D unclear. Trimming took 0 bases from V and 0 from J, leaving 13 bases between them. The germline V gene has CDR1 SGDLS and CDR2 YYNGEE. This CDR3 has 17 amino acids. DNA of the CDR3: TGTGCCAGCAGCGTAGAGGGAAGACAATATAGCAATCAGCCCCAGCATTTT. It specifies CASSVEGRQYSNQPQHF.

V usage is TRBV25-1 and J usage is TRBJ2-5; 8 bases line up with TRBD1. This CDR3 spans 15 amino acids. The germline gives CDR1 MGHDK, CDR2 SYGVNS. V lost 6 bases, J lost 1 base, and 7 bases stayed unmatched. CDR3 nucleotide sequence: TGTGCCAGCAGACCGGCGGACAGGGTCCAAGAGACCCAGTACTTC. It yields the protein CASRPADRVQETQYF.

The rearrangement links TRBV7-2 to TRBJ2-5; the D gene is possibly TRBD1 (7 bases). This CDR3 comprises 16 residues. CDR1 and CDR2 from the germline V gene are SGHTA and FQGNSA. The V gene lost 5 bases and the J gene lost 4 bases, with 20 bases spanning the gap. CDR3 DNA: TGTGCCAGCAGCAACTTACAGGGGTCGGGAGCAGAGACCCAGTACTTC. Encoded protein: CASSNLQGSGAETQYF.

This clonotype has a handful of counts. This chain uses TRBV27 with TRBJ1-2; 7 nucleotides agree with TRBD1. The CDR3 runs to 15 residues. The V segment lost 5 bases and the J segment 5 bases; nucleotides outside the gene matches: 11. Germline V CDR1 and CDR2: MNHEY, SMNVEV (reference sequence). CDR3 bases: TGTGCCAGCAGTCGCGGGACAGCGAGGGGGTATGGCTACACCTTC. It is translated as CASSRGTARGYGYTF.

This clonotype was recorded a few times. The chain carries TRBV5-6 and TRBJ2-5; 9 bases map to TRBD2. V dropped 4 bases and J dropped 4; count of bases not matched to a gene: 11. CDR3 length: 16 residues. Looked up from germline, CDR1 is SGHDT and CDR2 is YYEEEE. The CDR3 DNA is TGTGCCAGCAGCGGACGGACTAGCGCCATCCCAGAGACCCAGTACTTC. It is translated as CASSGRTSAIPETQYF. Using reference TRBV5-6 and TRBJ2-5 for the parts outside the CDR3, the full variable domain is DAGVTQSPTHLIKTRGQQVTLRCSPKSGHDTVSWYQQALGQGPQFIFQYYEEEERQRGNFPDRFSGHQFPNYSSELNVNALLLGDSALYLCASSGRTSAIPETQYFGPGTRLLVL.

The V gene is TRBV6-1, the J gene TRBJ2-1; either TRBD1 or TRBD2 may supply D (7 bases each). The CDR3 runs to 14 residues. Germline V gives CDR1 MNHNS, CDR2 SASEGT. V was shortened by 4 bases and J by 4 bases, with 11 bases between the two germline ends. The CDR3 spells CASSARGGYNEQFF. The CDR3 nucleotides are TGTGCCAGCAGTGCCAGGGGGGGGTACAATGAGCAGTTCTTC.

The chain has TRBV27 and TRBJ2-3; D call uncertain. With 3 bases removed from V and 6 bases from J, the gap between germline ends came to 10 bases. CDR1 is MNHEY and CDR2 is SMNVEV in the germline V gene (reference sequence). The CDR3 runs 13 residues. CDR3 in amino acids: CASSLLKGDTQYF. CDR3 coding DNA: TGTGCCAGCAGTTTGCTAAAGGGCGATACGCAGTATTTT.

This clonotype was seen only a few times. V and J are TRBV9 and TRBJ2-1, with TRBD2 matching 8 bases. With V trimmed by 0 bases and J by 6 bases, 11 bases remained unmatched. The CDR3 has 17 amino acids. The germline gives CDR1 SGDLS, CDR2 YYNGEE. In DNA form, the CDR3 reads TGTGCCAGCAGCGTAGAAGGCGGGACTAGTACGTTCAATGAGCAGTTCTTC. This encodes CASSVEGGTSTFNEQFF.

The genes are TRBV2 and TRBJ2-1, with TRBD1 matching over 10 bases. Losses at the gene ends were 5 bases for V and 2 bases for J; bases not matched to a gene: 3. The CDR3 totals 15 residues. CDR1 and CDR2 (germline): SNHLY, FYNNEI. CDR3 sequence reads: CASSPGQGPYNEQFF. The CDR3 DNA reads as TGTGCCAGCAGTCCGGGACAGGGGCCCTACAATGAGCAGTTCTTC.

This sequence joins TRBV20-1 and TRBJ1-6; tentative D call: TRBD1 (5 bases). This CDR3 region has 15 residues. CDR1 DFQATT and CDR2 SNEGSKA come from the germline V gene (reference sequence). V was pared by 0 bases and J by 9 bases, with 15 bases between. CDR3: CSAREGGVTLSPLHF. For the CDR3, the DNA is TGCAGTGCTAGAGAGGGGGGGGTGACGCTTTCACCCCTCCACTTT.

The V gene is TRBV7-2, the J gene TRBJ2-5; TRBD2 aligns across 8 bases. This CDR3 comprises 18 residues. Germline lookup yields CDR1 SGHTA and CDR2 FQGNSA. V gave up 2 bases and J gave up 5 bases; unmatched junction bases: 16. As DNA, the CDR3 is TGTGCCAGCAGCTTAAACGCGGGGGGCCTCTCGGGCATGGAGACCCAGTACTTC. It encodes CASSLNAGGLSGMETQYF.

This clonotype was seen more than once but under ten times. The rearrangement joins TRBV12-3 or TRBV12-4 to TRBJ2-5; weak D call: TRBD2 (6 bases). The length of the CDR3 is 14 residues. V shed 0 bases and J shed 4 bases, with 9 bases lying between them. The CDR3 is CASSLALGGETQYF. CDR3 nucleotides: TGTGCCAGCAGTTTAGCTCTGGGAGGAGAGACCCAGTACTTC.